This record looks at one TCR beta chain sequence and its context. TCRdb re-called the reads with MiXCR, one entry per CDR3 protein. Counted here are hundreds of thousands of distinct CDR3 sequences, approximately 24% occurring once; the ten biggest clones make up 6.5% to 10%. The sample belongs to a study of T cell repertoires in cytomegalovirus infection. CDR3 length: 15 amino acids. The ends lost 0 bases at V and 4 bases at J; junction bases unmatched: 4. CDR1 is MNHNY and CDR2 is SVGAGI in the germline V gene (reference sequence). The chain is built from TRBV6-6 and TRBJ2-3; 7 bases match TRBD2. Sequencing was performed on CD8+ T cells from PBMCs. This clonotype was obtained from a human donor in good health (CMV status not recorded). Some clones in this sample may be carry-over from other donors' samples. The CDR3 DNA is TGTGCCAGCAGTTACTCGGGGGGGAGCGCAGATACGCAGTATTTT. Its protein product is CASSYSGGSADTQYF.